A selection of T cell receptor beta chains follows, all from one sample in a study of circulating CD8 cells and anti-PD-1 response in melanoma. Each CDR3 protein is one row after TCRdb ran MiXCR on the reads. The sample has hundreds of distinct CDR3 sequences, around 7.8% seen once. The sequencing used CD8+ T cells from PBMCs, collected at baseline or after one month of anti-PD-1 therapy (not recorded which). Receptors originate from a human donor with melanoma. CDR3s include the opening cysteine and the closing phenylalanine or tryptophan. The D gene is left open where the match is weak. Clone size is shown for a subset of rows, as once, few, many or a class of expanded clone.

-,TRBV7-2,TRBJ2-5,large,CASSFSGGAQYF,TGTGCCAGCAGCTTTTCAGGAGGGGCCCAGTACTTC
-,TRBV25-1,TRBJ2-7,large,CASSDHRDGSSYEQYF,TGTGCCAGCAGTGACCACCGGGACGGCAGCTCCTACGAGCAGTACTTC
-,TRBV20-1,TRBJ2-7,medium-sized,CSASPRGADFDEQYF,TGCAGTGCTAGTCCAAGGGGCGCAGATTTTGACGAGCAGTACTTC
TRBD2,TRBV9,TRBJ2-5,few,CASSDRGERETQYF,TGTGCCAGCAGCGACCGGGGGGAGAGGGAGACCCAGTACTTC
-,TRBV6-2/TRBV6-3,TRBJ2-1,medium-sized,CASSPLVESYNEQFF,TGTGCCAGCAGTCCACTGGTGGAATCCTACAATGAGCAGTTCTTC
-,TRBV4-3,TRBJ2-1,large,CASSQEGWEEQFF,TGCGCCAGCAGCCAAGAAGGGTGGGAAGAGCAGTTCTTC
-,TRBV28,TRBJ2-2,medium-sized,CASSFSSVTGELFF,TGTGCCAGCAGTTTCTCTAGCGTCACCGGGGAGCTGTTTTTT
TRBD1,TRBV7-8,TRBJ2-7,medium-sized,CASSLGTGVSYEQYF,TGTGCCAGCAGCTTAGGGACAGGGGTCTCCTACGAGCAGTACTTC
-,TRBV7-2,TRBJ2-4,hyperexpanded,CASSTVPGGAKNIQYF,TGTGCCAGCAGCACTGTGCCGGGTGGGGCCAAAAACATTCAGTACTTC
TRBD1,TRBV7-9,TRBJ2-7,medium-sized,CASTDTGTGHYEQYF,TGTGCCAGCACGGACACCGGGACAGGGCACTACGAGCAGTACTTC
-,TRBV27,TRBJ2-2,large,CASSFGNTGELFF,TGTGCCAGCAGTTTTGGAAACACCGGGGAGCTGTTTTTT
TRBD1,TRBV29-1,TRBJ2-5,large,CSVGQGVGETQYF,TGCAGCGTTGGACAGGGGGTAGGGGAGACCCAGTACTTC
TRBD1,TRBV11-1,TRBJ2-1,large,CASRSTGTAYNEQFF,TGTGCCAGCAGATCAACCGGGACAGCCTACAATGAGCAGTTCTTC
-,TRBV30,TRBJ1-3,medium-sized,CAWKKMGNTIYF,TGTGCCTGGAAGAAGATGGGAAACACCATATATTTT
TRBD2,TRBV12-3/TRBV12-4,TRBJ2-5,large,CASTVGGETQYF,TGTGCCAGCACCGTGGGGGGGGAGACCCAGTACTTC
TRBD1,TRBV5-6,TRBJ1-2,large,CASSPKTGGIGGYTF,TGTGCCAGCAGCCCCAAGACAGGGGGAATTGGAGGCTACACCTTC
-,TRBV29-1,TRBJ2-3,large,CSVEDLGGEGTQYF,TGCAGCGTTGAAGATTTGGGTGGCGAAGGTACGCAGTATTTT
TRBD1,TRBV7-9,TRBJ1-6,medium-sized,CASSFHDRQGAGSPLHF,TGTGCCAGCAGCTTCCACGACCGACAGGGAGCTGGTTCACCCCTCCACTTT
-,TRBV2,TRBJ2-1,large,CASTDSGEQFF,TGTGCCAGCACCGACAGTGGTGAGCAGTTCTTC
TRBD2,TRBV4-2,TRBJ2-7,medium-sized,CASSQDPLAVYEQYF,TGTGCCAGCAGCCAAGATCCGCTAGCGGTATACGAGCAGTACTTC
TRBD2,TRBV30,TRBJ2-7,few,CAWTESGAGEQYF,TGTGCCTGGACTGAGAGCGGGGCTGGCGAGCAGTACTTC
-,TRBV1,TRBJ2-1,-,CTSSHPGGLKGPYNEQFF,TGCACCAGCAGCCATCCGGGGGGTTTAAAAGGCCCCTACAATGAGCAGTTCTTC
TRBD1,TRBV19,TRBJ2-2,medium-sized,CASSIGTGEGTGELFF,TGTGCCAGTAGTATCGGGACAGGGGAAGGCACCGGGGAGCTGTTTTTT
TRBD1,TRBV7-2,TRBJ2-7,large,CASRLTGTGSYEQYF,TGTGCCAGCAGACTTACCGGGACAGGGTCCTACGAGCAGTACTTC
-,TRBV4-3,TRBJ2-1,-,CASSQDLLGTGVDNEQFF,TGCGCCAGTAGCCAAGATCTTCTTGGGACGGGGGTCGACAATGAGCAGTTCTTC
-,TRBV14,TRBJ2-7,-,CASSRGTLYEQYF,TGTGCCAGCAGCCGGGGGACATTATACGAGCAGTACTTC
TRBD1,TRBV28,TRBJ2-2,-,CASSLPGTGDTGELFF,TGTGCCAGCAGTTTACCCGGGACAGGGGACACCGGGGAGCTGTTTTTT
-,TRBV7-2,TRBJ2-7,large,CASSPRGAPSYEQYF,TGTGCCAGCAGCCCACGGGGGGCCCCGAGCTACGAGCAGTACTTC
TRBD2,TRBV28,TRBJ2-3,few,CACSFVAGTDTQYF,TGTGCCTGCAGTTTTGTAGCGGGGACAGATACGCAGTATTTT
TRBD1,TRBV6-4,TRBJ2-2,few,CASREGTGETGELFF,TGTGCCAGCAGGGAGGGGACAGGAGAAACCGGGGAGCTGTTTTTT
TRBD2,TRBV28,TRBJ2-3,large,CASSSWTSGANTQYF,TGTGCCAGCAGTTCCTGGACTAGCGGGGCAAATACGCAGTATTTT
-,TRBV11-2,TRBJ2-3,medium-sized,CASSLGPRGRPTDTQYF,TGTGCCAGCAGCTTAGGACCCCGGGGGCGTCCCACAGATACGCAGTATTTT
TRBD1,TRBV9,TRBJ2-4,large,CASSGASTGSKNIQYF,TGTGCCAGCAGCGGCGCCTCGACAGGGTCCAAAAACATTCAGTACTTC
-,TRBV6-2/TRBV6-3,TRBJ2-7,large,CASSYSAGHLYF,TGTGCCAGCAGTTACTCCGCAGGACACCTCTACTTC
-,TRBV5-6,TRBJ1-1,medium-sized,CASSLGTITFF,TGTGCCAGCAGCTTGGGGACGATCACTTTCTTT
-,TRBV4-3,TRBJ2-5,medium-sized,CASSPSLQETQYF,TGCGCCAGCAGCCCATCGCTCCAAGAGACCCAGTACTTC
-,TRBV6-1,TRBJ2-6,large,CAGLMRLSSGANVLTF,TGTGCCGGACTCATGAGACTTAGCTCTGGGGCCAACGTCCTGACTTTC
TRBD1,TRBV2,TRBJ1-2,large,CASSPRGFYGYTF,TGTGCCAGCAGTCCCAGGGGGTTCTATGGCTACACCTTC
-,TRBV27,TRBJ2-1,large,CASSLSGREQFF,TGTGCCAGCAGTTTATCAGGCCGTGAGCAGTTCTTC
-,TRBV25-1,TRBJ2-2,large,CASRAAITENTGELFF,TGTGCCAGCAGGGCCGCAATTACAGAGAACACCGGGGAGCTGTTTTTT
TRBD1,TRBV20-1,TRBJ2-5,large,CSARDRDRGYQETQYF,TGCAGTGCTAGGGACCGGGACAGGGGCTACCAAGAGACCCAGTACTTC